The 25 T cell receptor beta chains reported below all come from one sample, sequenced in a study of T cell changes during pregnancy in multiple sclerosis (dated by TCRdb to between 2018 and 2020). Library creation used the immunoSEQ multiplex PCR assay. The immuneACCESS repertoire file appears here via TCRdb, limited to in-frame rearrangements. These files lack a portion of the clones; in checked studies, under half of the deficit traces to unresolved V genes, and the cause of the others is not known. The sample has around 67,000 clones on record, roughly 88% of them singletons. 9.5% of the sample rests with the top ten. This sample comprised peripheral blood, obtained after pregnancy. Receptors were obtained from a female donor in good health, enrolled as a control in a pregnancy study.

In DNA, the CDR3 is TGTGCCAGCAGTCTCGGGACACACCTCTACGAGCAGTACTTC. Translation: CASSLGTHLYEQYF. V usage is TRBV28 and J usage is TRBJ2-7; TRBD1 is a possible D gene (6 bases). The V gene lost 5 bases and the J gene lost 3 bases, with 14 bases spanning the gap. Germline values: CDR1 MDHEN, CDR2 SYDVKM. The CDR3 has 14 amino acids.

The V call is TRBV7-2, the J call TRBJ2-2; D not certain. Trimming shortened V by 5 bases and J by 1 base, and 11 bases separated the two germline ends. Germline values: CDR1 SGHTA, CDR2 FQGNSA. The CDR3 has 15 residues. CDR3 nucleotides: TGTGCCAGCAGCCAAGCGATTAAGAACACCGGGGAGCTGTTTTTT. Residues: CASSQAIKNTGELFF.

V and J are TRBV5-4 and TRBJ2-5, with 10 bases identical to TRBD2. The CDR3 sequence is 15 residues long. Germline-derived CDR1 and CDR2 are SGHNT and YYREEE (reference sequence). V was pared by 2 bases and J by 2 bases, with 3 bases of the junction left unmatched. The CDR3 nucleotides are TGTGCCAGCAGCTTAGCTAGCGGGGGACAAGAGACCCAGTACTTC. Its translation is CASSLASGGQETQYF. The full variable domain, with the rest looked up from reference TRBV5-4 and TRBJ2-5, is ETGVTQSPTHLIKTRGQQVTLRCSSQSGHNTVSWYQQALGQGPQFIFQYYREEENGRGNFPPRFSGLQFPNYSSELNVNALELDDSALYLCASSLASGGQETQYFGPGTRLLVL.

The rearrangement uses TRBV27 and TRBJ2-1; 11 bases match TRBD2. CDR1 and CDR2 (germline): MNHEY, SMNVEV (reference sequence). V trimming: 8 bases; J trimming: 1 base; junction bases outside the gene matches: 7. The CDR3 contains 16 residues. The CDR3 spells CASRSLAGGSYNEQFF. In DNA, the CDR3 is TGTGCCAGCCGTAGCCTAGCGGGGGGATCCTACAATGAGCAGTTCTTC.

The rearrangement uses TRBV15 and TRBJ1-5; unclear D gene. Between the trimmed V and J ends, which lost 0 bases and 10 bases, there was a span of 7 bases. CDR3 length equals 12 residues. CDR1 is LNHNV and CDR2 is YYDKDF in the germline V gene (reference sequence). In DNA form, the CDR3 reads TGTGCCACCAGCAGAGATAAAACACCCCAGCATTTT. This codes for CATSRDKTPQHF. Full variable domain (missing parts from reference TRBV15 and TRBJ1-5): DAMVIQNPRYQVTQFGKPVTLSCSQTLNHNVMYWYQQKSSQAPKLLFHYYDKDFNNEADTPDNFQSRRPNTSFCFLDIRSPGLGDTAMYLCATSRDKTPQHFGDGTRLSIL.

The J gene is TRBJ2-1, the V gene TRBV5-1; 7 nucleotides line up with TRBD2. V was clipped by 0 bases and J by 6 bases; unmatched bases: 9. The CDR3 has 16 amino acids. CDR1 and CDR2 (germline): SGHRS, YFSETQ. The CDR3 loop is CASSLVPSGISNEQFF. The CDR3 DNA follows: TGCGCCAGCAGCTTGGTGCCCAGCGGGATCAGCAATGAGCAGTTCTTC.

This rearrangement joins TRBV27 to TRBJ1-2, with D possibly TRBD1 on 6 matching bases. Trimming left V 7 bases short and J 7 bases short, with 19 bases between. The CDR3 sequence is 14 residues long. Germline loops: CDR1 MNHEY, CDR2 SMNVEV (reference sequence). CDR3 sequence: CASTRNLGGGGYTF. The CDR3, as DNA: TGTGCCAGCACCAGGAATCTAGGGGGGGGTGGCTACACCTTC.

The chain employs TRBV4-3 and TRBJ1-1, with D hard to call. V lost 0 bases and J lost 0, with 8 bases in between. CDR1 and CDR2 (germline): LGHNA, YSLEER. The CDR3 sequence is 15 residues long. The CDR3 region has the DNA TGCGCCAGCAGCCAAGATCGACACATGAACACTGAAGCTTTCTTT. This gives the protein CASSQDRHMNTEAFF.

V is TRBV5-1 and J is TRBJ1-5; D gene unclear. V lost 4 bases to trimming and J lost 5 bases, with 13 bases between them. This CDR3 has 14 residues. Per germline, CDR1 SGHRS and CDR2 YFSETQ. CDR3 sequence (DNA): TGCGCCAGCAGCCCCCAAGTCGGGGATCAGCCCCAGCATTTT. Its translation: CASSPQVGDQPQHF.

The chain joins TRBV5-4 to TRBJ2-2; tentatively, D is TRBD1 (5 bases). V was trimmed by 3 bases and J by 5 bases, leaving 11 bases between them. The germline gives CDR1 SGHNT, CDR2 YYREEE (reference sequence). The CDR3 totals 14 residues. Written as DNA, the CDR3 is TGTGCCAGCAGCTGGCAGGGTTTGACCGGGGAGCTGTTTTTT. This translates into CASSWQGLTGELFF.

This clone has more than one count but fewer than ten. DNA for the CDR3: TGTGCCAGCAGTTTGGGACAGAACACTGAAGCTTTCTTT. Translated: CASSLGQNTEAFF. This sequence joins TRBV2 and TRBJ1-1, with D possibly matching TRBD1 (6 bases). The germline gives CDR1 SNHLY, CDR2 FYNNEI. Deletions cut 5 bases from V and 1 base from J, with 8 bases between. This CDR3 comprises 13 residues.

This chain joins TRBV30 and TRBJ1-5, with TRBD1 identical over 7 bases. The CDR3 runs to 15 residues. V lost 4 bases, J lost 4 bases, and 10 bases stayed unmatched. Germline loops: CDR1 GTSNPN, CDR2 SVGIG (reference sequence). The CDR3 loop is CAWNGDSLKNQPQHF. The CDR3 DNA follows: TGTGCCTGGAATGGGGACAGCCTTAAAAATCAGCCCCAGCATTTT.

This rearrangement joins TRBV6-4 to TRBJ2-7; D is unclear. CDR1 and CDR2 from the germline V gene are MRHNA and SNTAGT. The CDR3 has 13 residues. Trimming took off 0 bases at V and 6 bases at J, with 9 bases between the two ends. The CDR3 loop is CASSDSPTSEQYF. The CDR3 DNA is TGTGCCAGCAGTGACTCCCCCACGAGCGAGCAGTACTTC.

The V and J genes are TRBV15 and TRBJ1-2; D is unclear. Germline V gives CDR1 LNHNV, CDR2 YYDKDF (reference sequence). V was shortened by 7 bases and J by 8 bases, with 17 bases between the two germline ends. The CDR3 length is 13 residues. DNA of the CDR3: TGTGCCACCATGGGAAGGGCTTGGGAGGGCTACACCTTC. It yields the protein CATMGRAWEGYTF.

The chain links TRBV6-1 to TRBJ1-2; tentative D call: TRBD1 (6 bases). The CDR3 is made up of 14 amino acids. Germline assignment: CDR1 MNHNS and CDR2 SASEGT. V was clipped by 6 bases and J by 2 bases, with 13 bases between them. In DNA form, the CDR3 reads TGTGCCAGCAGGGCAACAGGGATGAACTATGGCTACACCTTC. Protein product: CASRATGMNYGYTF.

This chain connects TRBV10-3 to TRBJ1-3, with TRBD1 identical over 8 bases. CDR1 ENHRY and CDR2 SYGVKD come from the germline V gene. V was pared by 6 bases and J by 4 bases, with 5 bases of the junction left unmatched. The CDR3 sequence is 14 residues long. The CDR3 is CAISPGQGGNTIYF. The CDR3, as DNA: TGTGCCATCAGCCCCGGACAGGGAGGAAACACCATATATTTT.

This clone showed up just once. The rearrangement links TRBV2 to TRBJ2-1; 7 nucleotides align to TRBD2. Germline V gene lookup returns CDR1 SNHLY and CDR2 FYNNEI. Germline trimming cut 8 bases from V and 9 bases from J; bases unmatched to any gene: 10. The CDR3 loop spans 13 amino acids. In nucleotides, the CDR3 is TGTGCCAGCGGGAGGGCCCGCGGAAGTGAGCAGTTCTTC. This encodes CASGRARGSEQFF.

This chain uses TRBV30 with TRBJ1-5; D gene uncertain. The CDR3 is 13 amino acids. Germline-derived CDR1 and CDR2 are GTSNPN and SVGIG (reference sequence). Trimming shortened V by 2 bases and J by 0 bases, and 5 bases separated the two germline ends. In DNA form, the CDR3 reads TGTGCCTGGAGTCTAGATAGCAATCAGCCCCAGCATTTT. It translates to CAWSLDSNQPQHF.

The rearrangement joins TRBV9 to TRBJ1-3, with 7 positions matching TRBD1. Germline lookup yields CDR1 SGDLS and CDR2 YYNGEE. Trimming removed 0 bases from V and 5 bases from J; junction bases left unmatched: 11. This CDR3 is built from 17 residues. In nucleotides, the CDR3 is TGTGCCAGCAGCGTAGGGCCGGGACAGTTTCCCCGAAACACCATATATTTT. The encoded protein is CASSVGPGQFPRNTIYF.

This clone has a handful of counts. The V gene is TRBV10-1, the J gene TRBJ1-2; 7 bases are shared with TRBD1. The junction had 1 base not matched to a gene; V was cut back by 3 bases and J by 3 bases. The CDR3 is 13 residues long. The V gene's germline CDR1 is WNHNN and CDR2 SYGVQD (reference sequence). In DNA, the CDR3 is TGCGCCAGCAGTGATGGACAGGACTATGGCTACACCTTC. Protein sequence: CASSDGQDYGYTF.

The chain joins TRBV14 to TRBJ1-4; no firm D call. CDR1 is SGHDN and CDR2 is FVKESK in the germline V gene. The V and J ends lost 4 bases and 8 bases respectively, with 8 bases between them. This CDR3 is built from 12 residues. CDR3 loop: CASSRPGEKLFF. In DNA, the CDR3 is TGTGCCAGCAGCCGACCGGGGGAAAAACTGTTTTTT.

This CDR3 reads CASTTGLNSYGYTF. DNA for the CDR3: TGCGCCAGCACGACAGGGTTGAACAGCTATGGCTACACCTTC. V and J are TRBV23-1 and TRBJ1-2; 7 bases agree with TRBD1. TRBV23-1 is reported as an ORF; its role is uncertain. This CDR3 contains 14 residues. V dropped 7 bases and J dropped 4; count of bases not matched to a gene: 9.

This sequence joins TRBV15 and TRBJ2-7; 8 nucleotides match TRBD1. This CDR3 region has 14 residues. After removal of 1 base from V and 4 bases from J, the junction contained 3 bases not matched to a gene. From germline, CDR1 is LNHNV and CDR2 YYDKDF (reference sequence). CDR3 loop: CATSRVTGVYEQYF. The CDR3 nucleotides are TGTGCCACCAGCAGAGTGACAGGGGTATACGAGCAGTACTTC.

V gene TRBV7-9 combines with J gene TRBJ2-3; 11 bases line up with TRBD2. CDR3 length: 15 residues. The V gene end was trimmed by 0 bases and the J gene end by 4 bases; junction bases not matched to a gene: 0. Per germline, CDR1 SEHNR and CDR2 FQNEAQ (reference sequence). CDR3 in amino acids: CASSLAGLAADTQYF. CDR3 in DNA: TGTGCCAGCAGCTTAGCGGGACTAGCGGCAGATACGCAGTATTTT.

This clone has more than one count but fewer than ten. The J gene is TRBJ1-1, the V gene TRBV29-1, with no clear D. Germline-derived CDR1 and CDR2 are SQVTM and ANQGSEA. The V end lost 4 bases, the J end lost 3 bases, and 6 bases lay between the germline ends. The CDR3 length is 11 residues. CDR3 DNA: TGCAGCGTTGGGGAGTACACTGAAGCTTTCTTT. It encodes CSVGEYTEAFF.